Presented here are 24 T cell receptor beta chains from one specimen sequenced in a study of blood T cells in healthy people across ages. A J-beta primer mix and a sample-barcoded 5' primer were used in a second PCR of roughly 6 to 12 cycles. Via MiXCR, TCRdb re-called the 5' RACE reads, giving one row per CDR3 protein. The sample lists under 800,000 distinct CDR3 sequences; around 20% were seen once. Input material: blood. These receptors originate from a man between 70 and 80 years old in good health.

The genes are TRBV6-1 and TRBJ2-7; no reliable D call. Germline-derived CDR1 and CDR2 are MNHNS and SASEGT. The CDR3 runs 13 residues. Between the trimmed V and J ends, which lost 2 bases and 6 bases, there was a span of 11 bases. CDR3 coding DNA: TGTGCCAGCAGTGAATACGTTCTGGGCGAGCAGTACTTC. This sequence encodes CASSEYVLGEQYF.

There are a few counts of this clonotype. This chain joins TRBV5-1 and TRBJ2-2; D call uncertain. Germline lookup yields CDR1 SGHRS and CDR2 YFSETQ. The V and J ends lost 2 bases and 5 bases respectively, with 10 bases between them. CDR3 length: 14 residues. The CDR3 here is CASSLIEDTGELFF. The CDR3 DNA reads TGCGCCAGCAGCTTAATCGAGGATACCGGGGAGCTGTTTTTT.

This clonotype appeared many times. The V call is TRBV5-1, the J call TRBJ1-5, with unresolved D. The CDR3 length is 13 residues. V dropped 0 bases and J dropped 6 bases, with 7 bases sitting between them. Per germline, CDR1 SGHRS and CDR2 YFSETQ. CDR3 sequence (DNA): TGCGCCAGCAGCTTGGGGGGAGGTCAGCCCCAGCATTTT. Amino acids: CASSLGGGQPQHF.

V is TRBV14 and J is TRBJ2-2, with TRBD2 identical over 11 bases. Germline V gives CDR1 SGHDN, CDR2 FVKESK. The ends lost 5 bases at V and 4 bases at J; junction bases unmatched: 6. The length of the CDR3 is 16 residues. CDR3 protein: CASSYTSGSITGELFF. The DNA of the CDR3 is TGTGCCAGCAGCTATACTAGCGGGAGCATCACCGGGGAGCTGTTTTTT.

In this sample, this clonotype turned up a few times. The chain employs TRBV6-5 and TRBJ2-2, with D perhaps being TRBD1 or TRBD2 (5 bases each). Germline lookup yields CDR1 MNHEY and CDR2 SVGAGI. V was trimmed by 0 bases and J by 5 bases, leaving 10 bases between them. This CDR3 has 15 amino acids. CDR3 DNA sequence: TGTGCCAGCAGTTACTCTGGTGGGGGAACCGGGGAGCTGTTTTTT. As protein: CASSYSGGGTGELFF.

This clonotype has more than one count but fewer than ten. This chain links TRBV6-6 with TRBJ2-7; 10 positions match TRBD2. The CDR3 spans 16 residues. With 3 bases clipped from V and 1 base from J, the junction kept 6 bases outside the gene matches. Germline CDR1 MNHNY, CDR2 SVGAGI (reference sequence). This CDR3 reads CASSYPGTSVSYEQYF. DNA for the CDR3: TGTGCCAGCAGTTATCCCGGGACTAGCGTTTCCTACGAGCAGTACTTC.

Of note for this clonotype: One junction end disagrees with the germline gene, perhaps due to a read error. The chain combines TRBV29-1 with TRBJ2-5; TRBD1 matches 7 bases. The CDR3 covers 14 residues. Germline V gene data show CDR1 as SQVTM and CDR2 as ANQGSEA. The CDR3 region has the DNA TGCAGTGTTGTTTTGACAGGGCTCTTGGAGACCCAGTACTTC. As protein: CSVVLTGLLETQYF.

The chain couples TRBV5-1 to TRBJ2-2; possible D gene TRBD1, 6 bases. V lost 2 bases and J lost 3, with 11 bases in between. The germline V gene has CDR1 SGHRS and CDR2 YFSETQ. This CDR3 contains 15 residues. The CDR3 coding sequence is TGCGCCAGCAGCTTACGGGACATACACACCGGGGAGCTGTTTTTT. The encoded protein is CASSLRDIHTGELFF.

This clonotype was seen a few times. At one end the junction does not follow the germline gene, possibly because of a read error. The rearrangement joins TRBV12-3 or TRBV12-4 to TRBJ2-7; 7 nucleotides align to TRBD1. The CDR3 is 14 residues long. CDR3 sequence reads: CASSHRDSSYEQCF. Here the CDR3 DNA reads TGTGCCAGCAGCCACCGGGACAGTTCCTACGAGCAGTGCTTC.

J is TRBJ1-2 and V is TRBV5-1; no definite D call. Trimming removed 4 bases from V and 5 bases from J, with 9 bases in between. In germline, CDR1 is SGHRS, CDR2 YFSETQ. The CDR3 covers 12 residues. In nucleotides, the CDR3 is TGCGCCAGCAGCGAAACAAGATATGGCTACACCTTC. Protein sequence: CASSETRYGYTF.

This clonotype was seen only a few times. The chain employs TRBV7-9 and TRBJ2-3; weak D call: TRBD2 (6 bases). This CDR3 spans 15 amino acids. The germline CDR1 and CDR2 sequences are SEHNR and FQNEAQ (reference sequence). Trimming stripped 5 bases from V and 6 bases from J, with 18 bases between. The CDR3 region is CASSTTSYSTDTQYF. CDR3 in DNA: TGTGCCAGCAGCACGACTAGTTACTCTACGGATACGCAGTATTTT. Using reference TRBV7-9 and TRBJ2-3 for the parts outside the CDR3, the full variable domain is DTGVSQNPRHKITKRGQNVTFRCDPISEHNRLYWYRQTLGQGPEFLTYFQNEAQLEKSRLLSDRFSAERPKGSFSTLEIQRTEQGDSAMYLCASSTTSYSTDTQYFGPGTRLTVL.

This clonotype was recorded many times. CDR3 sequence reads: CASSFGLAGSNEQFF. CDR3 bases: TGTGCCAGCAGCTTCGGACTAGCGGGATCCAATGAGCAGTTCTTC. V and J are TRBV7-6 and TRBJ2-1, with 12 bases fitting TRBD2. Losses at the gene ends were 3 bases for V and 6 bases for J; bases not matched to a gene: 3. Germline V CDR1 and CDR2: SGHVS, FNYEAQ. The CDR3 sequence is 15 residues long.

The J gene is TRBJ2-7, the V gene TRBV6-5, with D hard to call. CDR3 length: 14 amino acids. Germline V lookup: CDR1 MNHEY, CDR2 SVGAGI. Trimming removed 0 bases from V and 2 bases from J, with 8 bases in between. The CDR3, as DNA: TGTGCCAGCAGTTACTCGCGCAGAACCTACGAGCAGTACTTC. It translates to CASSYSRRTYEQYF.

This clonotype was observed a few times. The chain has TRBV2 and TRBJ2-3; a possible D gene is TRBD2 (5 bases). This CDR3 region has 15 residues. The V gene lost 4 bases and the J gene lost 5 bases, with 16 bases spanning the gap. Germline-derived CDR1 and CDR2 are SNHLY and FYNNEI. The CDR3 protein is CASSVEGSRRDTQYF. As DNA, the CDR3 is TGTGCCAGCAGTGTTGAGGGAAGCCGAAGAGATACGCAGTATTTT.

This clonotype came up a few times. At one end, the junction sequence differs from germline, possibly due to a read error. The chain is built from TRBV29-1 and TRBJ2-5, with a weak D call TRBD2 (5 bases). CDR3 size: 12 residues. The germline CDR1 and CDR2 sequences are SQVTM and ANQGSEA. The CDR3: CSVLSAGPSVFF. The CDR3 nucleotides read TGCAGCGTCCTAAGTGCGGGTCCCTCGGTGTTCTTC.

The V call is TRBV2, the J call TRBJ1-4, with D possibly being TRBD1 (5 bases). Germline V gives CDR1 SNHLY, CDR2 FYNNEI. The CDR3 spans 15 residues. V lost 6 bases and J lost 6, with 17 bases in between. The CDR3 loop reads CASRHRGGADEKLFF. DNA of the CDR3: TGTGCCAGCAGGCACCGGGGAGGGGCAGATGAAAAACTGTTTTTT.

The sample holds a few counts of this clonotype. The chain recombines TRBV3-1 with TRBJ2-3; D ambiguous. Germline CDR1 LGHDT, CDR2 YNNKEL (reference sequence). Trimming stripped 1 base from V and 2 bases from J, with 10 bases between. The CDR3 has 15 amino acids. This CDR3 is CASSQAPEPTDTQYF. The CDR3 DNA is TGTGCCAGCAGCCAAGCCCCAGAACCCACAGATACGCAGTATTTT.

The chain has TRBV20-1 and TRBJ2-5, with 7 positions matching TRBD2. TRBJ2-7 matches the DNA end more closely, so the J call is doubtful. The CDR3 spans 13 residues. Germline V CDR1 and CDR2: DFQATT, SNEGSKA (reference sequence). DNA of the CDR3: TGCAGTGCTTACCCGGGACTAATCTACGAGCAGTACTTC. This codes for CSAYPGLIYEQYF.

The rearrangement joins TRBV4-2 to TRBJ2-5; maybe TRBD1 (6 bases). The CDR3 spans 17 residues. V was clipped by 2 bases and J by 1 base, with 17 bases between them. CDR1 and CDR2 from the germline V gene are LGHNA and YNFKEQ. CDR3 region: CASSQYLKDSSQETQYF. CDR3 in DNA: TGTGCCAGCAGCCAATATCTGAAGGACAGCTCCCAAGAGACCCAGTACTTC.

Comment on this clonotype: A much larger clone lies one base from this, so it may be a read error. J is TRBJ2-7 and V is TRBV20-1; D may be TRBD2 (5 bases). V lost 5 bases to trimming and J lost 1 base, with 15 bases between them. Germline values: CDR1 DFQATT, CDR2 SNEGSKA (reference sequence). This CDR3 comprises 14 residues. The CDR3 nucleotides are TGCAGTGCTCTTAAAGTTAGGGAGTCCTACGAGCAGTACTTC. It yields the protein CSALKVRESYEQYF.

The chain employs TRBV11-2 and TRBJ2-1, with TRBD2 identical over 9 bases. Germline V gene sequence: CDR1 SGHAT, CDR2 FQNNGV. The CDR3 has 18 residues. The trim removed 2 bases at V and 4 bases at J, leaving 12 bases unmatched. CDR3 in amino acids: CASSLQATAGGGYNEQFF. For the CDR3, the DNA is TGTGCCAGCAGCTTACAGGCTACAGCGGGAGGTGGTTACAATGAGCAGTTCTTC.

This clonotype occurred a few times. In nucleotides, the CDR3 is TGTGCCAGCAACGCGCCCTCCTACAATGAGCAGTTCTTC. Its translation: CASNAPSYNEQFF. J is TRBJ2-1 and V is TRBV6-5, with no clear D. Per germline, CDR1 MNHEY and CDR2 SVGAGI. The CDR3 loop spans 13 amino acids. The germline V and J ends were trimmed by 7 bases and 0 bases, with 7 bases remaining between them.

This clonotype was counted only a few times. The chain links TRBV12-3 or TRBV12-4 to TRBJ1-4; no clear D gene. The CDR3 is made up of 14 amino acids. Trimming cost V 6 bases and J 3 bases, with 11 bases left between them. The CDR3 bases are TGTGCCAGCAGCAGGAGGCCACCTAATGAAAAACTGTTTTTT. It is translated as CASSRRPPNEKLFF.

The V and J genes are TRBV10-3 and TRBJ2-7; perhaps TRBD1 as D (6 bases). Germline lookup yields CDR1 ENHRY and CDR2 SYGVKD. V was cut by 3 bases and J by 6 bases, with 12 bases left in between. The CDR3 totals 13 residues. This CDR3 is CAISEYGQSEQYF. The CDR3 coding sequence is TGTGCCATCAGTGAATATGGACAGTCCGAGCAGTACTTC.